Below are 21 T cell receptor beta chains sequenced from a single sample in a study of T cells in Graves' hyperthyroidism and ophthalmopathy. The source material, RNA transcripts, was used to amplify TCR beta CDR3 regions. The HTBI primer set was used in a first-round RT-PCR of the TCR CDR3. MiXCR, applied by TCRdb to the multiplex PCR reads, yields one record per CDR3 protein. The sample holds approximately 690,000 distinct CDR3 sequences; roughly 20% are singletons and the top ten take 30% to 40%. Sequencing was done on a sample of blood. These receptors came from a man aged 30-40 years with Graves' ophthalmopathy.

This chain links TRBV7-2 with TRBJ2-7; 11 nucleotides align to TRBD2. CDR1 is SGHTA and CDR2 is FQGNSA in the germline V gene. V lost 5 bases and J lost 3; bases outside the gene matches: 6. The CDR3 is 15 residues long. CDR3 coding DNA: TGTGCCAGCAGCCCCCGTAGCGGGGGGGGCTACGAGCAGTACTTC. As protein: CASSPRSGGGYEQYF. Combining the CDR3 with reference TRBV7-2 and TRBJ2-7 gives the whole variable domain GAGVSQSPSNKVTEKGKDVELRCDPISGHTALYWYRQSLGQGLEFLIYFQGNSAPDKSGLPSDRFSAERTGGSVSTLTIQRTQQEDSAVYLCASSPRSGGGYEQYFGPGTRLTVT.

This clonotype was counted ten times or more. The genes are TRBV28 and TRBJ2-7, with 8 bases lining up with TRBD2. The CDR3 contains 15 residues. Germline values: CDR1 MDHEN, CDR2 SYDVKM. V trimming: 3 bases; J trimming: 4 bases; junction bases outside the gene matches: 8. The CDR3 loop is CASSFVGLGRYEQYF. The CDR3, as DNA: TGTGCCAGCAGTTTTGTGGGACTAGGACGTTACGAGCAGTACTTC. The full variable domain, rest sourced from reference TRBV28 and TRBJ2-7, is DVKVTQSSRYLVKRTGEKVFLECVQDMDHENMFWYRQDPGLGLRLIYFSYDVKMKEKGDIPEGYSVSREKKERFSLILESASTNQTSMYLCASSFVGLGRYEQYFGPGTRLTVT.

The V call is TRBV27, the J call TRBJ2-3, with unresolved D. The V gene lost 3 bases and the J gene lost 0 bases, with 16 bases spanning the gap. Germline values: CDR1 MNHEY, CDR2 SMNVEV (reference sequence). This CDR3 contains 17 residues. The CDR3 loop is CASSLLTSTVSTDTQYF. The CDR3 coding sequence is TGTGCCAGCAGTTTGCTGACATCTACAGTGAGCACAGATACGCAGTATTTT.

At least ten counts were recorded for this clonotype. The chain combines TRBV7-3 with TRBJ1-1, with unresolved D. Germline V lookup: CDR1 SGHTA, CDR2 FQGTGA. Trimming pared 1 base from V and 0 bases from J, leaving 6 bases between. The CDR3 totals 14 residues. CDR3: CASSLRAVNTEAFF. The CDR3 bases are TGTGCCAGCAGCTTAAGAGCGGTGAACACTGAAGCTTTCTTT.

This clonotype has a count of ten or more. The V and J genes are TRBV30 and TRBJ2-7, with unresolved D. The germline V gene encodes CDR1 GTSNPN and CDR2 SVGIG (reference sequence). The ends were cut back, 5 bases at V and 7 bases at J, with 12 bases in the middle. The CDR3 consists of 11 residues. The CDR3 loop reads CAWQLDGEQYF. The CDR3 region has the DNA TGTGCCTGGCAGTTGGATGGGGAGCAGTACTTC.

Notes on this clonotype: A read error may be the cause here, since a much bigger clone is one base away. J is TRBJ2-7 and V is TRBV20-1; TRBD2 might be the D (5 bases). Germline-derived CDR1 and CDR2 are DFQATT and SNEGSKA (reference sequence). CDR3 length: 14 amino acids. The CDR3 nucleotides read TGCAGTACTAGAGGCAGATTTAACTCCTACGAGCAGTACTTC. Protein product: CSTRGRFNSYEQYF.

This clonotype was counted between two and nine times. The chain couples TRBV3-1 to TRBJ2-3; D is unclear. Germline V gene sequence: CDR1 LGHDT, CDR2 YNNKEL (reference sequence). V dropped 0 bases and J dropped 4 bases, with 11 bases sitting between them. CDR3 size: 15 residues. CDR3 protein: CASSQDQIRADTQYF. DNA for the CDR3: TGTGCCAGCAGCCAAGATCAAATTCGCGCAGATACGCAGTATTTT.

This chain connects TRBV7-9 to TRBJ2-2; TRBD1 agrees at 9 bases. CDR1 is SEHNR, CDR2 FQNEAQ, per germline (reference sequence). The junction had 7 bases not matched to a gene; V was cut back by 6 bases and J by 2 bases. This CDR3 has 16 amino acids. The DNA of the CDR3 is TGTGCCAGCAGTCTACCGGGACAGGGTAACACCGGGGAGCTGTTTTTT. Translation gives CASSLPGQGNTGELFF.

A few counts support this clonotype. The chain links TRBV11-2 to TRBJ2-2; TRBD2 aligns across 8 bases. Trimming at V came to 6 bases and at J to 10 bases, leaving 13 bases not matched to a gene. The CDR3 is made up of 15 amino acids. Per germline, CDR1 SGHAT and CDR2 FQNNGV. The CDR3 DNA reads TGTGCCAGCAGATCCCTTAGCGGGAAAACCTCGGAGCTGTTTTTT. Protein sequence: CASRSLSGKTSELFF.

J is TRBJ1-2 and V is TRBV2; D perhaps matches TRBD1 (5 bases). The CDR3 sequence is 11 residues long. Deletions cut 4 bases from V and 10 bases from J, with 10 bases between. The germline V gene encodes CDR1 SNHLY and CDR2 FYNNEI. DNA of the CDR3: TGTGCCAGCAGTGGAGTGGGGACCTACACCTTC. Translation gives CASSGVGTYTF.

The table lists this clonotype with a few counts. The V call is TRBV5-5, the J call TRBJ2-6, with D hard to call. The CDR3 is made up of 15 amino acids. Germline values: CDR1 SGHKS, CDR2 YYEKEE (reference sequence). Trimming stripped 3 bases from V and 0 bases from J, with 7 bases between. For the CDR3, the DNA is TGTGCCAGCAGCTATTGGGGCTCTGGGGCCAACGTCCTGACTTTC. It specifies CASSYWGSGANVLTF. The whole variable domain, filled in from reference TRBV5-5 and TRBJ2-6, reads DAGVTQSPTHLIKTRGQQVTLRCSPISGHKSVSWYQQVLGQGPQFIFQYYEKEERGRGNFPDRFSARQFPNYSSELNVNALLLGDSALYLCASSYWGSGANVLTFGAGSRLTVL.

This chain uses TRBV5-5 with TRBJ2-5; D is perhaps TRBD1 or TRBD2 (5 bases each). V lost 5 bases and J 7 bases, leaving 18 bases between the germline ends. The CDR3 spans 14 residues. Germline V gene lookup returns CDR1 SGHKS and CDR2 YYEKEE (reference sequence). CDR3 coding DNA: TGTGCCAGCAGGTACGGGACCGCCCTAGGGACCCAGTACTTC. Amino acid sequence: CASRYGTALGTQYF.

This clonotype was seen repeatedly, ten times or more. The genes are TRBV3-1 and TRBJ2-7; possibly TRBD1 for D (6 bases). The CDR3 sequence is 14 residues long. Germline assignment: CDR1 LGHDT and CDR2 YNNKEL (reference sequence). V was cut by 4 bases and J by 5 bases, with 15 bases left in between. CDR3 sequence (DNA): TGTGCCAGCAGCCCCCGGACAGTGTTGGACGAGCAGTACTTC. Translating gives CASSPRTVLDEQYF.

A single count supports this clonotype. The V gene is TRBV20-1, the J gene TRBJ2-7; tentatively, D is TRBD2 (6 bases). There are 13 residues in the CDR3. Germline loops: CDR1 DFQATT, CDR2 SNEGSKA (reference sequence). V was trimmed by 5 bases and J by 3 bases, leaving 14 bases between them. The CDR3 loop reads CSAPGTFLYEQYF. The CDR3 nucleotides are TGCAGTGCTCCGGGGACTTTTCTCTACGAGCAGTACTTC.

This clonotype was seen a few times. CDR3 in amino acids: CASSQDYIARRRREQFF. Written as DNA, the CDR3 is TGTGCCAGCAGCCAAGATTATATAGCCCGGCGAAGGAGGGAGCAGTTCTTC. V is TRBV3-1 and J is TRBJ2-1, with a possible D match to TRBD2 (5 bases). Germline V gives CDR1 LGHDT, CDR2 YNNKEL (reference sequence). V was clipped by 0 bases and J by 10 bases, with 22 bases between them. The CDR3 totals 17 residues.

The V and J genes are TRBV30 and TRBJ1-6, with D maybe TRBD1 (5 bases). With 3 bases removed from V and 6 bases from J, the gap between germline ends came to 12 bases. Germline values: CDR1 GTSNPN, CDR2 SVGIG (reference sequence). The CDR3 loop spans 14 amino acids. CDR3 sequence (DNA): TGTGCCTGGAGCAGAGACAGAATTAATTCACCCCTCCACTTT. This encodes CAWSRDRINSPLHF.

This clonotype was seen at least ten times. V and J are TRBV20-1 and TRBJ2-1, with D uncertain. From germline, CDR1 is DFQATT and CDR2 SNEGSKA (reference sequence). The CDR3 has 13 residues. Deletions cut 6 bases from V and 7 bases from J, with 16 bases between. CDR3 coding DNA: TGCAGTGCCCCTGACCGTTATGGTAATGAGCAGTTCTTC. Protein sequence: CSAPDRYGNEQFF.

This chain uses TRBV28 with TRBJ2-1; D perhaps matches TRBD1 (6 bases). There are 16 residues in the CDR3. The V end was cut by 7 bases, the J end by 3 bases, with 19 bases between. Germline lookup yields CDR1 MDHEN and CDR2 SYDVKM. The CDR3 nucleotides are TGTGCCAGCACAATTGACTCAGGGGTGGTCTACAATGAGCAGTTCTTC. Protein sequence: CASTIDSGVVYNEQFF. Looking up the rest from reference TRBV28 and TRBJ2-1 gives the full variable domain: DVKVTQSSRYLVKRTGEKVFLECVQDMDHENMFWYRQDPGLGLRLIYFSYDVKMKEKGDIPEGYSVSREKKERFSLILESASTNQTSMYLCASTIDSGVVYNEQFFGPGTRLTVL.

The rearrangement links TRBV7-9 to TRBJ1-1; 10 nucleotides align to TRBD1. This CDR3 comprises 18 residues. Germline CDR1 is SEHNR and CDR2 is FQNEAQ (reference sequence). Trimming took 1 base from V and 6 from J; bases not matched to a gene: 14. The CDR3, as DNA: TGTGCCAGCAGCTTAGTCCCGACGGGACAGGGGATGATGGCTGAAGCTTTCTTT. Translating it yields CASSLVPTGQGMMAEAFF.

The CDR3 protein is CASSSSGGEYNEQFF. CDR3 sequence (DNA): TGTGCCAGCAGTTCCTCAGGGGGGGAGTACAATGAGCAGTTCTTC. The chain carries TRBV28 and TRBJ2-1; D tentatively fits TRBD1 or TRBD2 (7 bases each). Germline CDR1 reads MDHEN; CDR2 reads SYDVKM. This CDR3 region has 15 residues. V was cut by 4 bases and J by 4 bases, with 14 bases left in between.

V gene TRBV7-8 combines with J gene TRBJ2-7; 12 nucleotides agree with TRBD2. The CDR3 runs to 14 residues. After removal of 8 bases from V and 6 bases from J, the junction contained 8 bases not matched to a gene. Germline CDR1 reads SGHVS; CDR2 reads FQNEAQ. CDR3 DNA sequence: TGTGCCAGCGAACTAGCGGGAGGTTCGGTCGAGCAGTACTTC. It codes for CASELAGGSVEQYF. Using reference TRBV7-8 and TRBJ2-7 for the parts outside the CDR3, the full variable domain is GAGVSQSPRYKVAKRGQDVALRCDPISGHVSLFWYQQALGQGPEFLTYFQNEAQLDKSGLPSDRFFAERPEGSVSTLKIQRTQQEDSAVYLCASELAGGSVEQYFGPGTRLTVT.